This TCR beta chain was found in a study of STAT3 mutations in large granular lymphocyte leukemia. Germline CDR1 and CDR2: SGHTS and YDEGEE. The CDR3 is made up of 18 amino acids. Trimming cost V 4 bases and J 4 bases; bases outside gene matches: 13. As regards this clone: Its antigen is not identified.

TCRdb's copy holds only in-frame clones and misses some; the assay was immunoSEQ multiplex PCR. Of fewer than 20,000 clones in the sample, approximately 91% were seen once. Study-wide points: Every T-cell large granular lymphocyte leukemia patient had at least one immunodominant TCR beta clonotype.

What was sequenced was peripheral blood mononuclear cells. The sequence was collected from a woman between 45 and 60 years old with T-cell large granular lymphocyte leukemia. Some clones in this sample may be carry-over from other donors' samples. V is TRBV5-8 and J is TRBJ2-3; 12 bases fit TRBD2. This chain's CDR3 is CASSLTLTSGSWADTQYF. The CDR3 bases are TGTGCCAGCAGCCTAACCTTGACTAGCGGGAGTTGGGCAGATACGCAGTATTTT.